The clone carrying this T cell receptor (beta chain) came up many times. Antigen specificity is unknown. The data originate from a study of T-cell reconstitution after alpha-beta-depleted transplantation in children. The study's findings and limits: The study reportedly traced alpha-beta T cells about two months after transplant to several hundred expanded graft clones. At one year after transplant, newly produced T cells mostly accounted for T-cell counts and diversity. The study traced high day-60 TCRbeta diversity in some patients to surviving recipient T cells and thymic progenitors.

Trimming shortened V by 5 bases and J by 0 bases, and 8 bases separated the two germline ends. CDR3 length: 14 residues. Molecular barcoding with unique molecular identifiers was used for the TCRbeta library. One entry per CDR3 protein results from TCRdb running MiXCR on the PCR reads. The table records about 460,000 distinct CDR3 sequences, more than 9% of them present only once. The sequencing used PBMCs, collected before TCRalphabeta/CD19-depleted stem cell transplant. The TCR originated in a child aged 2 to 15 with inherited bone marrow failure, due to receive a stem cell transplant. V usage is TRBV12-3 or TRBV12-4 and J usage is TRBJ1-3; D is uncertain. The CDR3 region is CASSPSSSGNTIYF. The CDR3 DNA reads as TGTGCCAGCAGTCCTAGTAGCTCTGGAAACACCATATATTTT.